This T cell receptor beta chain was recovered during a study of CD8 T cells in Susac syndrome. After removal of 3 bases from V and 5 bases from J, the junction contained 8 bases not matched to a gene. The CDR3 has 15 residues. Looked up from germline, CDR1 is SGHTA and CDR2 is FQGNSA. CD8+ and CD4+ T cells circulating in blood were sequenced for TCR beta. Negative isolation yielded CD8+ and CD4+ T cells; FACS enriched TEMRA cells. The authors reverse transcribed roughly 0.5 to 1 ug RNA with random hexamers. Amplification of TCR beta CDR3 by immunoSEQ multiplex PCR spanned 54 Vbeta and 13 Jbeta. TCRdb re-derived calls from the immunoSEQ multiplex PCR reads in MiXCR, one entry per CDR3 protein. The table has 200,000 to 250,000 distinct CDR3 sequences, 92% seen once.

The sequencing input was CD8+ T cells from PBMCs. This TCR was recovered from a human donor with multiple sclerosis. The rearrangement links TRBV7-2 to TRBJ2-5; 8 positions agree with TRBD2. The CDR3 is CASSFGLAGYETQYF. The CDR3 DNA reads TGTGCCAGCAGCTTCGGGCTAGCGGGCTATGAGACCCAGTACTTC.